Listed here is a single T cell receptor beta chain. The data stem from a study of cytomegalovirus exposure and HLA in healthy donors. Deletions cut 1 base from V and 0 bases from J, with 11 bases between. The CDR3 extends over 15 amino acids. In germline, CDR1 is GTSNPN, CDR2 SVGIG (reference sequence). A multiplex PCR was run with 60 Vbeta primers and 13 Jbeta primers. Measured with immunoSEQ multiplex PCR; TCRdb has only the in-frame clones, and not every one. This sample's table reports about 110,000 clones. V gene TRBV30 combines with J gene TRBJ2-3; a weak D match, TRBD1 (6 bases). The sample consisted of PBMCs. The receptor's source is a man between 40 and 49 years old in good health and CMV-seropositive. CDR3 in amino acids: CAWSGRGGSTDTQYF. CDR3 DNA sequence: TGTGCCTGGAGTGGTAGAGGGGGAAGCACAGATACGCAGTATTTT.